The 15 T cell receptor beta chains below come from one sample, sequenced in a study of T cell responses to AZD1222 COVID-19 vaccine. The data were produced by immunoSEQ multiplex PCR, yet TCRdb's version contains in-frame clones alone and is incomplete. The sample consists of over 150,000 clones, roughly 90% of them appearing once. This specimen consisted of peripheral blood, obtained 28 days after the second AZD1222 dose. The receptors here all came from an adult who received the AZD1222 COVID-19 vaccine.

The chain joins TRBV5-1 to TRBJ1-6; tentatively, D is TRBD1 (5 bases). Trimming removed 4 bases at V and 10 bases at J, with 18 bases between. Germline lookup yields CDR1 SGHRS and CDR2 YFSETQ. The CDR3 runs 15 residues. CDR3 coding DNA: TGCGCCAGCAGCCTAACAGGCCCGGGCTTATCACCCCTCCACTTT. This gives the protein CASSLTGPGLSPLHF.

This clone was seen just once. CDR3 coding DNA: TGTGCCAGCAGTCTTGGGACTTCGGACTTGGAGCATTTT. Amino acids: CASSLGTSDLEHF. This chain uses TRBV12-3 or TRBV12-4 with TRBJ1-5; D may be TRBD1 (5 bases). The CDR3 covers 13 residues. The germline V and J ends were trimmed by 5 bases and 14 bases, with 19 bases remaining between them.

This chain joins TRBV10-3 and TRBJ1-6; possible D gene TRBD1, 6 bases. CDR1 is ENHRY, CDR2 SYGVKD, per germline. V gave up 1 base and J gave up 0 bases, with 13 bases separating them. This CDR3 comprises 18 residues. The CDR3 DNA follows: TGTGCCATCAGTGAGTTACAGGGCCCCAGCTCCTATAATTCACCCCTCCACTTT. Its protein product is CAISELQGPSSYNSPLHF.

The chain has TRBV6-6 and TRBJ1-1; tentatively, D is TRBD1 (5 bases). Per the germline V gene, CDR1 is MNHNY and CDR2 is SVGAGI (reference sequence). This CDR3 spans 13 amino acids. V lost 10 bases and J lost 1, with 13 bases in between. CDR3 region: CATSSQGNTEAFF. CDR3 nucleotide sequence: TGTGCCACCTCCTCTCAGGGGAACACTGAAGCTTTCTTT.

The rearrangement links TRBV6-2 or TRBV6-3 to TRBJ1-1, with a possible D match to TRBD1 (5 bases). The CDR3 loop spans 16 amino acids. Trimming took off 4 bases at V and 6 bases at J, with 21 bases between the two ends. Looked up from germline, CDR1 is MNHEY and CDR2 is SVGEGT. The CDR3 DNA is TGTGCCAGCAGTTCACCGGGGACTGACCTGGCGGCTGAAGCTTTCTTT. As protein: CASSSPGTDLAAEAFF.

The chain employs TRBV5-1 and TRBJ2-3; the match to TRBD2 covers 9 bases. The CDR3 has 14 amino acids. Trimming removed 4 bases from V and 6 bases from J; junction bases left unmatched: 6. Germline-derived CDR1 and CDR2 are SGHRS and YFSETQ. The CDR3 reads CASSQAGGMDTQYF. DNA of the CDR3: TGCGCCAGCAGCCAAGCGGGGGGAATGGATACGCAGTATTTT.

J is TRBJ1-3 and V is TRBV6-5; D unresolved. The germline V gene has CDR1 MNHEY and CDR2 SVGAGI. The CDR3 has 15 residues. The germline V and J ends were trimmed by 7 bases and 2 bases, with 15 bases remaining between them. CDR3 sequence (DNA): TGTGCCAGCATCCTTTACTGGGGTACTGGAAACACCATATATTTT. As protein: CASILYWGTGNTIYF.

The chain employs TRBV5-4 and TRBJ1-1; 7 positions agree with TRBD1. The CDR3 length is 14 residues. Trimming at V came to 4 bases and at J to 7 bases, leaving 10 bases not matched to a gene. From germline, CDR1 is SGHNT and CDR2 YYREEE (reference sequence). The CDR3: CASSPHQGGFEAFF. In nucleotides, the CDR3 is TGTGCCAGCAGCCCACATCAGGGGGGATTTGAAGCTTTCTTT.

The rearrangement links TRBV6-2 or TRBV6-3 to TRBJ1-5, with a possible D match to TRBD1 (5 bases). CDR1 and CDR2 (germline): MNHEY, SVGEGT. V shed 2 bases and J shed 5 bases, with 10 bases lying between them. This CDR3 is 14 amino acids long. The chain's CDR3 is CASSYPGTHQPQHF. Written as DNA, the CDR3 is TGTGCCAGCAGTTACCCTGGGACCCATCAGCCCCAGCATTTT.

This clone was observed once. This sequence joins TRBV5-4 and TRBJ1-4; 9 nucleotides line up with TRBD1. The CDR3 totals 15 residues. V lost 5 bases to trimming and J lost 5 bases; unmatched junction nucleotides: 7. Germline V lookup: CDR1 SGHNT, CDR2 YYREEE (reference sequence). Here the CDR3 reads CASSLQGQGNEKLFF. The CDR3 DNA is TGTGCCAGCAGTTTGCAGGGACAGGGAAATGAAAAACTGTTTTTT.

The chain carries TRBV30 and TRBJ1-6; D may be TRBD1 (6 bases). Germline V lookup: CDR1 GTSNPN, CDR2 SVGIG (reference sequence). The ends were cut back, 6 bases at V and 3 bases at J, with 12 bases in the middle. The CDR3 has 14 amino acids. The CDR3 DNA reads TGTGCCTGCCGTAGGGGGTACTATAATTCACCCCTCCACTTT. Translated, it gives CACRRGYYNSPLHF.

The CDR3 loop is CSASRFGIVDQPQHF. The CDR3 DNA reads as TGCAGTGCTAGTCGCTTCGGCATAGTGGATCAGCCCCAGCATTTT. V gene TRBV20-1 combines with J gene TRBJ1-5; the D is unclear. This CDR3 is built from 15 residues. Germline CDR1 reads DFQATT; CDR2 reads SNEGSKA (reference sequence). Trimming shortened V by 3 bases and J by 5 bases, and 17 bases separated the two germline ends.

This clone was counted only a few times. This sequence joins TRBV6-1 and TRBJ2-1; D ambiguous. The V end was cut by 3 bases, the J end by 8 bases, with 14 bases between. Germline-derived CDR1 and CDR2 are MNHNS and SASEGT. The CDR3 sequence is 14 residues long. CDR3 sequence (DNA): TGTGCCAGCAGTGATGGGGTTAAACTGGATGAGCAGTTCTTC. Its translation is CASSDGVKLDEQFF.

CDR3 in amino acids: CASLGGASLIGELFF. CDR3 in DNA: TGTGCCAGCCTAGGGGGGGCCTCTTTGATCGGGGAGCTGTTTTTT. The V gene is TRBV11-2, the J gene TRBJ2-2; a weak D match, TRBD2 (7 bases). The CDR3 spans 15 residues. Trimming took off 8 bases at V and 7 bases at J, with 20 bases between the two ends. CDR1 is SGHAT and CDR2 is FQNNGV in the germline V gene.

The V and J genes are TRBV6-2 or TRBV6-3 and TRBJ2-2, with D tentatively TRBD1 or TRBD2 (5 bases each). CDR1 and CDR2 (germline): MNHEY, SVGEGT. V lost 1 base to trimming and J lost 5 bases, with 14 bases between them. The CDR3 loop spans 16 amino acids. Written as DNA, the CDR3 is TGTGCCAGCAGTTACTACGGGGCAGGCTCTACCGGGGAGCTGTTTTTT. Protein product: CASSYYGAGSTGELFF.